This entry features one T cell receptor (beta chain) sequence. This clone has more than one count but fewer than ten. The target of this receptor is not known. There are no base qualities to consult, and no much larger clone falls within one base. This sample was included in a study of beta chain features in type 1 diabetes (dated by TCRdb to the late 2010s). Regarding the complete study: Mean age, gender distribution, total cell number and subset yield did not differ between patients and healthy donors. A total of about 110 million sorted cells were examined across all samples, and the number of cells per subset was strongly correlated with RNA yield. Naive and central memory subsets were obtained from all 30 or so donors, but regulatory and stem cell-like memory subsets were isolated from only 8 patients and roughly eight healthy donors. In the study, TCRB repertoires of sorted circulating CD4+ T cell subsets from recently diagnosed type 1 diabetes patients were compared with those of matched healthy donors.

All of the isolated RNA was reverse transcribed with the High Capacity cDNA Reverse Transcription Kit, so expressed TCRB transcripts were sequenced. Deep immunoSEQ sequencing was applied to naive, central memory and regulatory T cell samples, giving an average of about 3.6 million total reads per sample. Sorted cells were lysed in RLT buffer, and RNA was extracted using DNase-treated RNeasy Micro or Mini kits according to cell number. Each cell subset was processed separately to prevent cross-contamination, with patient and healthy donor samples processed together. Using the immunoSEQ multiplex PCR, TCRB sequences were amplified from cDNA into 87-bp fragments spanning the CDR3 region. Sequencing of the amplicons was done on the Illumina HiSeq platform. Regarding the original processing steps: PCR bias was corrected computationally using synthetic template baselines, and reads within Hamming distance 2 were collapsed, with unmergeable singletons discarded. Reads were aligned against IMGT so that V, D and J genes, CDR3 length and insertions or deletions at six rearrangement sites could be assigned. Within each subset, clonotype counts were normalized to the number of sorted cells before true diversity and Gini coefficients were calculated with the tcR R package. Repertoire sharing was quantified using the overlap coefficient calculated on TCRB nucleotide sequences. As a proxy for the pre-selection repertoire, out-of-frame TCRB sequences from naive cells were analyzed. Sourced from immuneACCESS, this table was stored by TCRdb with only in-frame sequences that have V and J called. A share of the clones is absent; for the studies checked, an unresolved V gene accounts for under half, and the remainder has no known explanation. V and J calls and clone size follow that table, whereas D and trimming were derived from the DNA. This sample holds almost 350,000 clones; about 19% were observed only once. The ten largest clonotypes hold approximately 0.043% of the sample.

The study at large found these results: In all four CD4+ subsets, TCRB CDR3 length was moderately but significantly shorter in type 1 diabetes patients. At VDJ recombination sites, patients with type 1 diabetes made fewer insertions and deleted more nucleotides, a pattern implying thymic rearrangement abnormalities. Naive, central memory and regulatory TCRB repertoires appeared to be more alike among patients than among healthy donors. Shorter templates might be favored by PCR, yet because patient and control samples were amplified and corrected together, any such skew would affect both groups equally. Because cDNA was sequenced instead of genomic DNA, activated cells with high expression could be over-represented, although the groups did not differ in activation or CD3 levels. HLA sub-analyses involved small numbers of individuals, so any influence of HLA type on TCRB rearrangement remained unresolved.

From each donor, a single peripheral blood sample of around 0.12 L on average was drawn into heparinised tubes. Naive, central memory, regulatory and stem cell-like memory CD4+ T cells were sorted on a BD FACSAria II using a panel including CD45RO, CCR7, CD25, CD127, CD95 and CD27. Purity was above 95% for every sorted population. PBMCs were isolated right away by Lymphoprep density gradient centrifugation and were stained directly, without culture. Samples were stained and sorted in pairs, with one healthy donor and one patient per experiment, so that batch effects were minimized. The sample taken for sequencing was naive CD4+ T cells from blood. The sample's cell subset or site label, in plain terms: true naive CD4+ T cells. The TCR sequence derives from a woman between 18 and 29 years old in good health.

The CDR3 protein sequence reads: CASSQGTAQETQYF. In nucleotides, the sequence is TGTGCCAGCTCCCAGGGGACAGCGCAAGAGACCCAGTACTTC. Rearrangement joined TRBV18 to TRBJ2-5, and 7 bases in between align with TRBD1. The CDR3, cysteine through phenylalanine, is 14 amino acids long. Of the read, only the CDR3 DNA is kept; its 42 bases are in frame from base 1. As encoded in the germline V gene, CDR1 is KGHSH while CDR2 is LQKENI. At the junction V is shortened by 6 bases and J by 2 bases; bases outside the gene matches: 6.